The 30 T cell receptor beta chains given below trace back to one sample, sequenced in a study of cytomegalovirus exposure and HLA in healthy donors. The PCR used 60 Vbeta and 13 Jbeta primers. Sequenced by immunoSEQ multiplex PCR; TCRdb stores in-frame clones only, minus some. The repertoire holds 200,000 to 250,000 clones, roughly 80% seen once, with about 16% in the top ten. Material: PBMCs. The receptor source for this set is a middle-aged man in good health and CMV-seronegative.

J is TRBJ1-5 and V is TRBV15; 10 bases agree with TRBD1. This CDR3 has 17 residues. CDR1 and CDR2 from the germline V gene are LNHNV and YYDKDF (reference sequence). V lost 3 bases, J lost 0 bases, and 5 bases stayed unmatched. The CDR3 region has the DNA TGTGCCACCAGCAGGGGAGACAGGGGGCTTAGCAATCAGCCCCAGCATTTT. It codes for CATSRGDRGLSNQPQHF. Full variable domain (outside the CDR3, taken from reference TRBV15 and TRBJ1-5): DAMVIQNPRYQVTQFGKPVTLSCSQTLNHNVMYWYQQKSSQAPKLLFHYYDKDFNNEADTPDNFQSRRPNTSFCFLDIRSPGLGDTAMYLCATSRGDRGLSNQPQHFGDGTRLSIL.

This clone was seen only once. The chain joins TRBV5-4 to TRBJ1-1, with TRBD1 matching over 7 bases. CDR1 is SGHNT and CDR2 is YYREEE in the germline V gene (reference sequence). V shed 3 bases and J 4 bases; nucleotides not matched to a gene: 9. The CDR3 totals 15 residues. In nucleotides, the CDR3 is TGTGCCAGCAGCTGGCAACAGGGGTTAAGCACTGAAGCTTTCTTT. This codes for CASSWQQGLSTEAFF.

The CDR3 sequence is CASSLIPGEQETQYF. The CDR3 DNA sequence: TGTGCCAGCAGCTTAATCCCCGGGGAACAAGAGACCCAGTACTTC. This rearrangement joins TRBV7-3 to TRBJ2-5; TRBD2 is a possible D gene (5 bases). V lost 1 base, J lost 2 bases, and 11 bases lay in between. In germline, CDR1 is SGHTA, CDR2 FQGTGA. The length of the CDR3 is 15 residues. The variable domain in full, with the rest retrieved from reference TRBV7-3 and TRBJ2-5, is GAGVSQTPSNKVTEKGKYVELRCDPISGHTALYWYRQSLGQGPEFLIYFQGTGAADDSGLPNDRFFAVRPEGSVSTLKIQRTERGDSAVYLCASSLIPGEQETQYFGPGTRLLVL.

V and J are TRBV29-1 and TRBJ1-1; possibly TRBD1 for D (5 bases). CDR1 and CDR2 (germline): SQVTM, ANQGSEA. This CDR3 comprises 12 residues. The V and J ends lost 7 bases and 0 bases respectively, with 9 bases between them. The CDR3 loop is CSARDLNTEAFF. In DNA, the CDR3 is TGCAGCGCCAGGGATTTGAACACTGAAGCTTTCTTT.

A single count supports this clone. The V gene is TRBV25-1, the J gene TRBJ1-6, with TRBD1 matching over 9 bases. Germline lookup yields CDR1 MGHDK and CDR2 SYGVNS. The CDR3 contains 15 residues. Germline trimming cut 3 bases from V and 7 bases from J; bases unmatched to any gene: 4. The CDR3 DNA sequence: TGTGCCAGCAGTGACAGGGACAGGGTGAATTCACCCCTCCACTTT. Residues: CASSDRDRVNSPLHF.

The genes are TRBV6-6 and TRBJ1-4; unclear D gene. V lost 2 bases and J lost 3, with 13 bases in between. CDR3 length: 16 amino acids. Germline-derived CDR1 and CDR2 are MNHNY and SVGAGI (reference sequence). CDR3 loop: CASSYGGGRSNEKLFF. CDR3 in DNA: TGTGCCAGCAGTTACGGAGGAGGCAGGTCTAATGAAAAACTGTTTTTT.

The genes are TRBV27 and TRBJ2-7, with 10 nucleotides matching TRBD1. The CDR3 runs to 15 residues. Germline V CDR1 and CDR2: MNHEY, SMNVEV (reference sequence). V lost 5 bases and J lost 2; bases outside the gene matches: 6. Here the CDR3 reads CASSRPGQGTYEQYF. The CDR3 nucleotides read TGTGCCAGCAGTAGACCGGGACAGGGGACCTACGAGCAGTACTTC.

The J gene is TRBJ2-3, the V gene TRBV4-1, with 7 bases that match TRBD1. This CDR3 has 15 residues. From germline, CDR1 is MGHRA and CDR2 YSYEKL. V dropped 2 bases and J dropped 2; count of bases not matched to a gene: 4. For the CDR3, the DNA is TGCGCCAGCAGCCAACGGGGACAGACCACAGATACGCAGTATTTT. Its translation is CASSQRGQTTDTQYF.

The chain links TRBV18 to TRBJ1-1; the D is unclear. Germline-derived CDR1 and CDR2 are KGHSH and LQKENI. This CDR3 is 15 amino acids long. V was cut by 0 bases and J by 2 bases, with 10 bases left in between. The CDR3 DNA follows: TGTGCCAGCTCACCACCCGCCCAGGCTAACACTGAAGCTTTCTTT. This codes for CASSPPAQANTEAFF.

This clone turned up a few times. The chain uses TRBV5-6 and TRBJ1-5; 8 bases fit TRBD1. The germline V gene has CDR1 SGHDT and CDR2 YYEEEE. Trimming cost V 1 base and J 6 bases; bases outside gene matches: 12. The CDR3 is 17 amino acids. CDR3 nucleotides: TGTGCCAGCAGCTTGAACAGGGGGGCCGAAATCTCTCAGCCCCAGCATTTT. This gives the protein CASSLNRGAEISQPQHF.

The rearrangement joins TRBV6-5 to TRBJ1-2, with D possibly being TRBD1 (5 bases). V dropped 4 bases and J dropped 11 bases, with 14 bases sitting between them. Germline values: CDR1 MNHEY, CDR2 SVGAGI. This CDR3 is built from 12 residues. The CDR3 loop reads CASSSLGAEYTF. As DNA, the CDR3 is TGTGCCAGCAGTTCCCTAGGGGCAGAATACACCTTC.

The chain couples TRBV9 to TRBJ2-2; tentative D call: TRBD1 (6 bases). CDR3 length: 15 amino acids. CDR1 and CDR2 (germline): SGDLS, YYNGEE. The V gene lost 3 bases and the J gene lost 4 bases, with 13 bases spanning the gap. CDR3 nucleotides: TGTGCCAGCAGCGAAGGGGGATTGGGCACCGGGGAGCTGTTTTTT. Protein product: CASSEGGLGTGELFF.

V usage is TRBV6-1 and J usage is TRBJ1-3, with D unresolved. CDR3 size: 15 residues. V lost 3 bases to trimming and J lost 0 bases, with 9 bases between them. CDR1 and CDR2 from the germline V gene are MNHNS and SASEGT. The CDR3 DNA follows: TGTGCCAGCAGTGAGAGCCCCCGCTCTGGAAACACCATATATTTT. Protein product: CASSESPRSGNTIYF.

The V gene is TRBV18, the J gene TRBJ1-5, with a weak D call TRBD1 (6 bases). V was shortened by 0 bases and J by 3 bases, with 12 bases between the two germline ends. The germline V gene encodes CDR1 KGHSH and CDR2 LQKENI. The CDR3 length is 16 residues. CDR3 in amino acids: CASSPPTGQPNQPQHF. The CDR3 DNA sequence: TGTGCCAGCTCACCACCGACGGGACAACCCAATCAGCCCCAGCATTTT.

The chain employs TRBV19 and TRBJ1-2, with TRBD1 matching over 9 bases. The CDR3 covers 15 residues. Germline CDR1 is LNHDA and CDR2 is SQIVND (reference sequence). Losses at the gene ends were 5 bases for V and 8 bases for J; bases not matched to a gene: 12. In nucleotides, the CDR3 is TGTGCCAGTAGTCCCAGGGACAGGGTATCAGGCGGCTACACCTTC. Translation gives CASSPRDRVSGGYTF.

The chain joins TRBV4-3 to TRBJ2-5; D might be TRBD1 (5 bases). This CDR3 spans 16 amino acids. Per germline, CDR1 LGHNA and CDR2 YSLEER. With 0 bases removed from V and 3 bases from J, the gap between germline ends came to 14 bases. In DNA form, the CDR3 reads TGCGCCAGCAGCCAAGATATTGGGGCATTAGAAGAGACCCAGTACTTC. As protein: CASSQDIGALEETQYF.

This chain links TRBV6-1 with TRBJ1-2; D ambiguous. The CDR3 is 14 residues long. The germline V gene encodes CDR1 MNHNS and CDR2 SASEGT. V lost 4 bases and J 0 bases, leaving 9 bases between the germline ends. Written as DNA, the CDR3 is TGTGCCAGCAGTGCAACAGCAGCTAACTATGGCTACACCTTC. This sequence encodes CASSATAANYGYTF.

This sequence joins TRBV2 and TRBJ2-7; possibly TRBD2 for D (6 bases). Between the trimmed V and J ends, which lost 8 bases and 3 bases, there was a span of 20 bases. Germline loops: CDR1 SNHLY, CDR2 FYNNEI. The length of the CDR3 is 15 residues. CDR3 residues: CASSEGWGDYYEQYF. The CDR3 DNA reads as TGTGCCAGCTCCGAGGGGTGGGGGGATTACTACGAGCAGTACTTC.

The sample holds a few counts of this clone. The chain combines TRBV7-2 with TRBJ2-3; tentative D call: TRBD2 (7 bases). The CDR3 covers 15 residues. The ends were cut back, 2 bases at V and 5 bases at J, with 14 bases in the middle. The germline CDR1 and CDR2 sequences are SGHTA and FQGNSA. The CDR3 sequence is CASSLMGGAGDTQYF. CDR3 in DNA: TGTGCCAGCAGCTTAATGGGGGGGGCCGGAGATACGCAGTATTTT. The variable domain in full, completed from reference TRBV7-2 and TRBJ2-3, reads GAGVSQSPSNKVTEKGKDVELRCDPISGHTALYWYRQSLGQGLEFLIYFQGNSAPDKSGLPSDRFSAERTGGSVSTLTIQRTQQEDSAVYLCASSLMGGAGDTQYFGPGTRLTVL.

V gene TRBV5-4 combines with J gene TRBJ1-2; D is possibly TRBD1 (6 bases). Germline CDR1 and CDR2: SGHNT and YYREEE (reference sequence). The CDR3 contains 12 residues. Trimming shortened V by 4 bases and J by 8 bases, and 12 bases separated the two germline ends. The DNA of the CDR3 is TGTGCCAGCAGCAGCAACAGGGAAGGCTACACCTTC. This translates into CASSSNREGYTF.

V and J are TRBV9 and TRBJ2-1, with 7 nucleotides matching TRBD2. There are 15 residues in the CDR3. Germline loops: CDR1 SGDLS, CDR2 YYNGEE. With 0 bases clipped from V and 4 bases from J, the junction kept 4 bases outside the gene matches. The DNA for the CDR3 is TGTGCCAGCAGCGTAGAAGCGGGGCGGTACAATGAGCAGTTCTTC. Amino acids: CASSVEAGRYNEQFF. The variable domain in full, with the rest retrieved from reference TRBV9 and TRBJ2-1, is DSGVTQTPKHLITATGQRVTLRCSPRSGDLSVYWYQQSLDQGLQFLIQYYNGEERAKGNILERFSAQQFPDLHSELNLSSLELGDSALYFCASSVEAGRYNEQFFGPGTRLTVL.

This clone was counted once. The rearrangement links TRBV9 to TRBJ2-7; perhaps TRBD2 as D (6 bases). V lost 0 bases and J lost 0, with 13 bases in between. Germline CDR1 and CDR2: SGDLS and YYNGEE. The length of the CDR3 is 16 residues. The CDR3: CASSVASEGLSYEQYF. The CDR3 coding sequence is TGTGCCAGCAGCGTAGCTTCGGAGGGCCTCTCCTACGAGCAGTACTTC.

J is TRBJ2-1 and V is TRBV5-1; TRBD2 might be the D (6 bases). Trimming stripped 3 bases from V and 0 bases from J, with 16 bases between. Germline V gene sequence: CDR1 SGHRS, CDR2 YFSETQ. This CDR3 contains 17 residues. Here the CDR3 DNA reads TGCGCCAGCAGCTATGTCGGCGGGACCTACTCCTACAATGAGCAGTTCTTC. It yields the protein CASSYVGGTYSYNEQFF.

This chain uses TRBV9 with TRBJ2-1, with 11 bases lining up with TRBD2. The germline V gene has CDR1 SGDLS and CDR2 YYNGEE. The V gene end was trimmed by 7 bases and the J gene end by 8 bases; junction bases not matched to a gene: 11. CDR3 length equals 15 residues. The CDR3 coding sequence is TGTGCCAGCTGCCCCGGGACTAGCGGAGGAGATGAGCAGTTCTTC. This codes for CASCPGTSGGDEQFF. The full variable domain, in which reference TRBV9 and TRBJ2-1 provide the parts outside the CDR3, is DSGVTQTPKHLITATGQRVTLRCSPRSGDLSVYWYQQSLDQGLQFLIQYYNGEERAKGNILERFSAQQFPDLHSELNLSSLELGDSALYFCASCPGTSGGDEQFFGPGTRLTVL.

This chain uses TRBV15 with TRBJ2-5; TRBD1 is a possible D gene (5 bases). Per the germline V gene, CDR1 is LNHNV and CDR2 is YYDKDF (reference sequence). V was shortened by 5 bases and J by 12 bases, with 19 bases between the two germline ends. This CDR3 is 13 amino acids long. This chain's CDR3 is CATSWSQEALKYF. For the CDR3, the DNA is TGTGCCACCAGCTGGTCACAGGAAGCCTTGAAGTACTTC.

This sequence joins TRBV25-1 and TRBJ2-1; TRBD2 agrees at 10 bases. V lost 6 bases, J lost 4 bases, and 6 bases stayed unmatched. CDR1 and CDR2 (germline): MGHDK, SYGVNS. This CDR3 has 15 amino acids. The CDR3 DNA reads TGTGCCAGCAGGGGCGCTAGCGGGAGATACAATGAGCAGTTCTTC. Translating gives CASRGASGRYNEQFF.

The chain's CDR3 is CASSLRGGRATDTQYF. For the CDR3, the DNA is TGTGCCAGCAGCTTACGGGGCGGGAGGGCCACAGATACGCAGTATTTT. J is TRBJ2-3 and V is TRBV7-3; 9 positions agree with TRBD2. CDR1 is SGHTA, CDR2 FQGTGA, per germline. The V gene end was trimmed by 2 bases and the J gene end by 2 bases; junction bases not matched to a gene: 5. CDR3 length equals 16 residues.

This clone came up a few times. This chain links TRBV5-1 with TRBJ2-5; D uncertain. CDR1 is SGHRS, CDR2 YFSETQ, per germline. The V end lost 0 bases, the J end lost 5 bases, and 11 bases lay between the germline ends. The CDR3 runs 14 residues. As DNA, the CDR3 is TGCGCCAGCAGCTTGGCCAACTACGAGGAGACCCAGTACTTC. Protein sequence: CASSLANYEETQYF.

This clone turned up a few times. Its ends do not fully match the called genes, so a read error is possible. V and J are TRBV2 and TRBJ1-2; D gene uncertain. This CDR3 region has 12 residues. CDR1 and CDR2 from the germline V gene are SNHLY and FYNNEI. CDR3 protein: CASRETDYGHTF. The CDR3 DNA reads as TGTGCCAGCAGAGAGACGGACTATGGCCACACCTTC.

V is TRBV5-1 and J is TRBJ1-4; perhaps TRBD1 as D (5 bases). Between the trimmed V and J ends, which lost 3 bases and 5 bases, there was a span of 11 bases. The CDR3 has 14 residues. CDR1 is SGHRS and CDR2 is YFSETQ in the germline V gene. CDR3 DNA sequence: TGCGCCAGCAGCTCCCCGGGGGGGAATGAAAAACTGTTTTTT. Translating it yields CASSSPGGNEKLFF.